The clone carrying this TCR beta chain was seen a handful of times. No antigen is known for it. This CDR3 has 15 amino acids. Germline loops: CDR1 LNHDA, CDR2 SQIVND (reference sequence). Germline trimming cut 6 bases from V and 3 bases from J; bases unmatched to any gene: 10. This entry is derived from a study of T cells in Graves' hyperthyroidism and ophthalmopathy. Study overall: Peripheral blood was drawn at first diagnosis, prior to all treatment.

Amplified TCR beta CDR3 regions came from RNA transcripts. HTBI primers were used for first-round RT-PCR of the TCR CDR3. Via MiXCR, TCRdb re-called the multiplex PCR reads, giving one row per CDR3 protein. The repertoire holds hundreds of thousands of distinct CDR3 sequences, with roughly 14% as singletons. Notes on the study in general: Most thyroid clonotypes expanded above 0.001 appeared in blood too.

Participants, patients aged 18 to 65, had newly diagnosed hyperthyroidism with a duration under 2 months. Diagnoses were established using clinical symptoms, serum thyroxine and TRAb, thyroid ultrasound and orbital computed tomography. What was sequenced was blood. This sequence was found in a woman aged 25 to 45 with Graves' hyperthyroidism that later progressed to Graves' ophthalmopathy. This sequence joins TRBV19 and TRBJ2-7; 8 nucleotides agree with TRBD2. The CDR3 nucleotides read TGTGCCAGTAGCCCCGAGCGGGAGCTAAACTACGAGCAGTACTTC. This encodes CASSPERELNYEQYF.